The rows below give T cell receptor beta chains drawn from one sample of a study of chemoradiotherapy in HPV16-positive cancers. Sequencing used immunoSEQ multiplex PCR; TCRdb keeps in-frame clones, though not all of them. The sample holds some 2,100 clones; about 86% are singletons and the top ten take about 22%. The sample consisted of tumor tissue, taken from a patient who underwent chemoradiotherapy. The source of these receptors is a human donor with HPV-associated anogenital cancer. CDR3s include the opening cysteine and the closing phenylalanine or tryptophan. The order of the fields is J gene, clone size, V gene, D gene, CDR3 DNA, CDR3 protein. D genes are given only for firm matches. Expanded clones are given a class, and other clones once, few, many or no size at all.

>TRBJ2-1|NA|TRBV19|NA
TGTGCCAGTAGTATAAGTTCAGCGGCGTCCTACAATGAGCAGTTCTTC
CASSISSAASYNEQFF
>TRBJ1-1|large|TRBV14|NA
TGTGCCAGCAGCCAATGGACGAACACTGAAGCTTTCTTT
CASSQWTNTEAFF
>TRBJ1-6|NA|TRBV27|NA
TGTGCCAGCAGCCGGGTCCGGGATTCACCCCTCCACTTT
CASSRVRDSPLHF
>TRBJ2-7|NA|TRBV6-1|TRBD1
TGTGCCAGCAGTACAGGGACAGGGGAATCCTACGAGCAGTACTTC
CASSTGTGESYEQYF
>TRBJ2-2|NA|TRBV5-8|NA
TGTGCCAGCAGCTTCTCGGCAGAGAACACCGGGGAGCTGTTTTTT
CASSFSAENTGELFF
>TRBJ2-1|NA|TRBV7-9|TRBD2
TGTGCCAGCACCTCAAACCAGCGGGGGGCCGGGCGGGATGAGCAGTTCTTC
CASTSNQRGAGRDEQFF
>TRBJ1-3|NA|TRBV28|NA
TGTGCCAGCAGTTTGTCTACGGGAGGAAACACCATATATTTT
CASSLSTGGNTIYF
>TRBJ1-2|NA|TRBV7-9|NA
TGTGCCAGCAGACCGCCCGAGGGGGACTACACCTTC
CASRPPEGDYTF
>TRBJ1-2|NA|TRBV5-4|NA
TGCGCCAGCAGCCAAGATCGAGGCTATGGCTACACCTTC
CASSQDRGYGYTF
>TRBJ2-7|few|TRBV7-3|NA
TGTGCCAGCAGTGTTAGGAATTCCTTGGTGGGAGAGCAGTACTTC
CASSVRNSLVGEQYF
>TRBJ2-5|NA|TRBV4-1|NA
TGCGCCAGCAGCCCAGGGGAGATCCAAGAGACCCAGTACTTC
CASSPGEIQETQYF
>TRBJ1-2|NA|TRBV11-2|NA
TGTGCCAGCGGGAGCAGTTTAAACTATGGCTACACCTTC
CASGSSLNYGYTF
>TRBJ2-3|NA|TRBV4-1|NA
TGCGCCAGCAGCCAAGATGGCCACTTCACAGATACGCAGTATTTT
CASSQDGHFTDTQYF
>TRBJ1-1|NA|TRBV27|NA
TGTGCCAGCAGTCCAATGACAGGAAGCATGAACACTGAAGCTTTCTTT
CASSPMTGSMNTEAFF
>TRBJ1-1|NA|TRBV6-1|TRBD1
TGTGCCAGCAGTGTGGACAGGGGATCAGCCGAAGCTTTCTTT
CASSVDRGSAEAFF
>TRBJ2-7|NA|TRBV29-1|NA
TGCAGCGTTGGGCTGTACGAGCAGTACTTC
CSVGLYEQYF
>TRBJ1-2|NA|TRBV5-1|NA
TGCGCCAGCAGCTTGGTAGACAGGATCGAAGGCTACACCTTC
CASSLVDRIEGYTF
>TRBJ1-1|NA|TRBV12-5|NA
TGTGCTAGTGGTTTGGGGAGAACTTGGGGTAGAGGCACTGAAGCTTTCTTT
CASGLGRTWGRGTEAFF
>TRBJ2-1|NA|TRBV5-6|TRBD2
TGTGCCAGCAGCTTGGGGGGACTAGCGGACAATGAGCAGTTCTTC
CASSLGGLADNEQFF
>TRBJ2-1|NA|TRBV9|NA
TGTGCCAGCAGCACGGCGTCGTCCTACAATGAGCAGTTCTTC
CASSTASSYNEQFF
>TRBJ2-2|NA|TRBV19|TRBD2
TGTGCCAGTAGTCCCCCTAGCGGGAGAAGTACCGGGGAGCTGTTTTTT
CASSPPSGRSTGELFF
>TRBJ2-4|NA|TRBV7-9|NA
TGTGCCAGCAGCTTAGAGGCTAGCCGTATAGCCAAAAACATTCAGTACTTC
CASSLEASRIAKNIQYF
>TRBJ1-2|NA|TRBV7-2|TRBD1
TGTGCCAGCAGCTTAGCTCAAGGACAGGGAATTAACGGCTACACCTTC
CASSLAQGQGINGYTF
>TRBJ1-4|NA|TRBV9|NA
TGTGCCAGCAGCCAGGGGAGTGGCGGCAAAACTAATGAAAAACTGTTTTTT
CASSQGSGGKTNEKLFF
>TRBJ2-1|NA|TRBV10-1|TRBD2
TGCGCCAGCAGTCCACATAGCGGGGGTACCTACAATGAGCAGTTCTTC
CASSPHSGGTYNEQFF
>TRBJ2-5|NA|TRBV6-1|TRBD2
TGTGCCAGCAGTGAAACCCAGCGGGGGGGATTAGAGACCCAGTACTTC
CASSETQRGGLETQYF
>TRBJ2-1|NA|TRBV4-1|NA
TGCGCCAGCAGCCAAGATAGAGGTTATGAGCAGTTCTTC
CASSQDRGYEQFF